This T cell receptor (beta chain) was found in a study of blood T cells in healthy people across ages. The CDR3 loop spans 15 amino acids. Germline CDR1 reads KGHSH; CDR2 reads LQKENI. Trimming pared 3 bases from V and 3 bases from J, leaving 13 bases between. A second PCR of 7 to 11 cycles used a sample-barcoded 5' primer and a J-beta primer mix. Every individual sample yielded 2.5 million or more paired-end reads (each containing CDR3). TCRdb processed the 5' RACE reads anew with MiXCR; each CDR3 protein has one entry. The sample carries about 1.5 million distinct CDR3 sequences, approximately 43% recorded once.

The rearrangement uses TRBV18 and TRBJ2-3; D not resolved. The sample comprised blood. This receptor was identified in a woman in her late teens or twenties in good health. CDR3 in amino acids: CASSPPPYMTDTQYF. The DNA for the CDR3 is TGTGCCAGCTCACCGCCGCCTTATATGACAGATACGCAGTATTTT.